These T cell receptor beta chains were read from a single sample in a study of T cell responses to AZD1222 COVID-19 vaccine. Some clones are missing from TCRdb's copy, which holds only in-frame ones; the method was immunoSEQ multiplex PCR. The sample consists of 100,000 to 150,000 clones, 80% to 90% of them appearing once. The input for sequencing was peripheral blood, taken on day 0 of AZD1222 vaccination. The source of these receptors is an adult in good health. The CDR3 runs from the conserved cysteine through the conserved F or W. Fields, in order: D gene, V gene, clone size, J gene, CDR3 DNA, CDR3 protein. D genes are given only for firm matches. Where a row states a size, it is once, few, many or the class of an expanded clone; other rows omit it.

>-|TRBV2|-|TRBJ1-5
TGTGCCAGCAGTTCAGGGCGTAGCAATCAGCCCCAGCATTTT
CASSSGRSNQPQHF
>TRBD2|TRBV7-8|-|TRBJ2-3
TGTGCCAGCAGCTTACGGGGAGGGACTAGCACAGATACGCAGTATTTT
CASSLRGGTSTDTQYF
>TRBD2|TRBV15|-|TRBJ2-1
TGTGCCACCAGCACCTCGCTAGCGGGGGGGTTAAATGAGCAGTTCTTC
CATSTSLAGGLNEQFF
>-|TRBV20-1|-|TRBJ1-1
TGCAGTGCTAGTCAGGGGACTGAAGCTTTCTTT
CSASQGTEAFF
>-|TRBV2|-|TRBJ1-2
TGTGCCAGCAGCCGCCGGAGGCTTGATGGCTACACCTTC
CASSRRRLDGYTF
>-|TRBV19|-|TRBJ2-5
TGTGCCAGTAGTATAGATCTTTACAGAAAAGAGACCCAGTACTTC
CASSIDLYRKETQYF
>-|TRBV18|once|TRBJ1-1
TGTGCCAGCTCACCTTTAGGGAGTACCACTGAAGCTTTCTTT
CASSPLGSTTEAFF
>TRBD1|TRBV4-1|-|TRBJ1-6
TGCGCCAGCAGCCAGGTTCAGGGGGCGACGACGACACCCCTCCACTTT
CASSQVQGATTTPLHF
>-|TRBV28|few|TRBJ1-1
TGTGCCAGCAGATCACCCGGGAGACCTGAAGCTTTCTTT
CASRSPGRPEAFF
>-|TRBV6-2/TRBV6-3|-|TRBJ2-3
TGTGCCAGCAGTTACGGGCCCGAGGGGAGCACAGATACGCAGTATTTT
CASSYGPEGSTDTQYF
>TRBD1|TRBV6-5|-|TRBJ2-4
TGTGCCAGCAGTCAGGACAGGGTGAAAAACATTCAGTACTTC
CASSQDRVKNIQYF
>TRBD1|TRBV18|-|TRBJ2-5
TGTGCCAGCTCACCAGCAGGGGGCACGGAGACCCAGTACTTC
CASSPAGGTETQYF
>-|TRBV10-1|-|TRBJ2-7
TGCGCCAGCAGTATCCAGGGGAACGAGCAGTACTTC
CASSIQGNEQYF
>-|TRBV29-1|-|TRBJ1-2
TGCAGCGTTTTTTTAACAGGGTATGGCTACACCTTC
CSVFLTGYGYTF
>TRBD2|TRBV2|-|TRBJ2-1
TGTGCCAGCTCTAAAATGCGACTAGCGGGGGGGAAAAACAATGAGCAGTTCTTC
CASSKMRLAGGKNNEQFF
>-|TRBV27|few|TRBJ2-2
TGTGCCAGCAGTTTCAGTCGTGGGGGGCGCACCGGGGAGCTGTTTTTT
CASSFSRGGRTGELFF
>-|TRBV10-1|once|TRBJ2-1
TGCGCCAGCAGTGAAACCAGGGAAGCCTACAATGAGCAGTTCTTC
CASSETREAYNEQFF
>-|TRBV6-5|-|TRBJ1-2
TGTGCCAGCAGGCTTACCGCGTCCTTCCTCTATGGCTACACCTTC
CASRLTASFLYGYTF
>-|TRBV6-2/TRBV6-3|-|TRBJ1-1
TGTGCCAGCAGTTCCCCGGGACGTCAGTACACTGAAGCTTTCTTT
CASSSPGRQYTEAFF
>-|TRBV27|few|TRBJ1-2
TGTGCCAGCAGTACCAACACAGGAGCGAAGGGCTACACCTTC
CASSTNTGAKGYTF
>TRBD2|TRBV6-5|-|TRBJ2-3
TGTGCCAGCCGCCAGCGGGGGGATTACACAGATACGCAGTATTTT
CASRQRGDYTDTQYF
>-|TRBV7-8|-|TRBJ1-1
TGTGCCAGCAGCTTACAACAGGGTTCTGAAGCTTTCTTT
CASSLQQGSEAFF
>TRBD1|TRBV7-3|-|TRBJ2-1
TGTGCCAGCAGCCCCGGACAGGGGGGCAATGAGCAGTTCTTC
CASSPGQGGNEQFF
>TRBD1|TRBV28|-|TRBJ1-4
TGTGCCAGCAGTTTAAGGGCAGGGGGAAGGGAAAAACTGTTTTTT
CASSLRAGGREKLFF
>-|TRBV9|-|TRBJ1-2
TGTGCCAGCAGCGTAGCACAGGGCGGTGGCTACACCTTC
CASSVAQGGGYTF
>-|TRBV5-1|-|TRBJ1-1
TGCGCCAGCAGTCTCCCCGGGACTGAAGCTTTCTTT
CASSLPGTEAFF
>-|TRBV5-1|few|TRBJ1-6
TGCGCCAGCAGCTTATCCGGAGGAACTTCACCCCTCCACTTT
CASSLSGGTSPLHF
>-|TRBV6-6|-|TRBJ1-3
TGTGCCAGCAGTCATAGAGGCAACGACGCCTCTGGAAACACCATATATTTT
CASSHRGNDASGNTIYF
>-|TRBV28|-|TRBJ2-7
TGTGCCAGCAGCACGGGACACCTCTACGAGCAGTACTTC
CASSTGHLYEQYF
>-|TRBV4-1|few|TRBJ1-2
TGCGCCAGCAGCCAAGTCTCGCCTTATGGCTACACCTTC
CASSQVSPYGYTF
>-|TRBV15|-|TRBJ1-1
TGTGCCACCAGTCCGGGGAACAGGGAGGACAGCACTGAAGCTTTCTTT
CATSPGNREDSTEAFF
>TRBD1|TRBV6-5|-|TRBJ2-7
TGTGCCAGCAGTTACGGGACAGGGAATTTCGACGAGCAGTACTTC
CASSYGTGNFDEQYF
>-|TRBV14|few|TRBJ1-2
TGTGCCAGCAGCCCCACTTCAGGGCCGTATGGCTACACCTTC
CASSPTSGPYGYTF
>TRBD1|TRBV6-5|-|TRBJ1-1
TGTGCCAGCACCAAGGGACAGGGTTCATATGAAGCTTTCTTT
CASTKGQGSYEAFF
>-|TRBV28|-|TRBJ1-1
TGTGCCAGCAGTTTGGGGCGCACTGAAGCTTTCTTT
CASSLGRTEAFF
>TRBD1|TRBV6-5|-|TRBJ2-7
TGTGCCAGCAGTTACCTGATAGGGACAGCCTACGAGCAGTACTTC
CASSYLIGTAYEQYF
>-|TRBV20-1|few|TRBJ1-5
TGCAGTGCTAGCCCAGATCAGCCCCAGCATTTT
CSASPDQPQHF
>-|TRBV15|-|TRBJ1-5
TGTGCCACCAGCAGAGATAAGCGGTCAACCAATCAGCCCCAGCATTTT
CATSRDKRSTNQPQHF